This T cell receptor beta chain was captured by sequencing in a study of T cell responses to AZD1222 COVID-19 vaccine. Study outcomes and limitations: At study baseline, merely five or six AZD1222 recipients were seropositive. Most donors were white British, females outnumbered males, and clonal diversity was possibly underestimated. Reportedly, close to half of spike-specific TCRs are directed against unmutated variant regions.

Turning to this clone: What it recognizes is unknown.

Assay: immunoSEQ multiplex PCR; the TCRdb copy retains only in-frame clones and omits some. In the table there are about 120,000 clones, 88% of which are singletons. The CDR3 runs 15 residues. Germline CDR1 MNHEY, CDR2 SVGEGT. The V and J ends lost 3 bases and 1 base respectively, with 10 bases between them. The sample consisted of peripheral blood, taken on day 0 of AZD1222 vaccination. The gene calls are TRBV6-2 or TRBV6-3 and TRBJ1-5; D is unclear. The sequence came from an adult in good health. The CDR3 sequence is CASSYLPGSNQPQHF. CDR3 nucleotides: TGTGCCAGCAGTTATCTGCCCGGGAGCAATCAGCCCCAGCATTTT.